This T cell receptor (delta chain) was identified during a study of γδ T cells in repeated Plasmodium falciparum infection (dated by TCRdb to the early 2020s). Regarding the research as a whole: Malian children exposed to intense seasonal malaria transmission were enrolled in the natural-infection arm and compared with Australian children matched for age and gender. The study looked at how repeated Plasmodium falciparum infection shapes the human gammadelta T cell repertoire, using both natural infection in Mali and controlled human malaria infection. Samples from controlled-infection subjects were taken at baseline, just before selected infections, and 21 days after each infection. Malian gammadelta TCR repertoires were analysed cross-sectionally during no-transmission periods and were analysed longitudinally across acute febrile malaria episodes. Four controlled human malaria infections were administered to about 5 malaria-naive U.S. adults over approximately 600 days by bites from P. falciparum NF54-infected Anopheles stephensi mosquitoes. Broader findings and caveats from the paper: Generalizability was limited because the Malian cohort came from a small rural village made up predominantly of one ethnic group. Vgamma9/Vdelta2+ TCR repertoires showed a highly stable polyclonal repertoire over time and infection, with many inter-individual overlapping TCRgamma sequences. Compared with the repertoires of Australian children, the Vdelta2-negative gammadelta TCR repertoires of Malian children appeared more clonally expanded, less diverse and less shared. Analysis of inter-individual variability in gammadelta T cell responses was limited by the small size of the controlled-infection cohort. Waves of new clonotype selection in Vdelta2-negative, largely Vdelta1+, gammadelta TCR repertoires appeared to be driven by repeated controlled infections.

Vgamma9/Vdelta2+ and Vdelta2-negative gammadelta T cell populations were flow-sorted from peripheral blood mononuclear cells for bulk TCR repertoire analysis. Concerning this clone: No antigen is known for it. A read error likely explains why the TCRdb protein, taken from a much larger clone, differs from this DNA's translation at residue 21; the protein shown is translated from the DNA.

The CDR3 has 25 amino acids, counting the end cysteine and phenylalanine. Just CDR3 DNA is preserved here, 75 bases in frame from base 1. Trimmed from V: 2 bases; trimmed from J: 6 bases; junction bases lacking a gene match: 41. The germline V gene (reference sequence) provides CDR1 TVYSNPD and CDR2 GDNSRS. The library was made by multiplex PCR. Sequencing instrument: Illumina MiSeq. From each sorted gammadelta T cell sample, both TCR gamma (TRG) and TCR delta (TRD) chains were sequenced. The paper's data handling went like this. Clonotype tree plots, accumulated frequency of the top 20 clonotypes, diversity index (DI) and D75 metrics were included in the repertoire analyses. Clones were re-identified by TCRdb from the public reads with CATT, and rows with the same DNA were merged. Here the V and J calls rest on TCRdb's processing, not on the authors' analysis. The sample table holds tens of thousands of delta-chain clones, of which around 1.8% were seen once. The top ten clonotypes cover approximately 15% of the sample.

The sequenced sample was gamma-delta T cells from blood. The rearranged chain carries TRDV3 and TRDJ1; TRDD3 fits 11 bases in the junction. The J gene was missing in TCRdb and was found by matching the end of the DNA to germline. This TCR derives from a pool of human donors (malaria-infected and uninfected, not separated). The CDR3 reads as follows: CAFADLSSPRWGIRTIYGSTHKLIF. The DNA reads as follows: TGTGCCTTTGCCGACCTTTCGTCCCCCCGATGGGGGATACGGACGATCTACGGATCTACCCATAAACTCATCTTT.